Listed here is a single T cell receptor (beta chain). Its antigen is currently unknown. This sample includes further DNA sequences coding for the same CDR3. The record originates from a study of cytomegalovirus exposure and HLA in healthy donors. Turning to the study itself: Previous work identified roughly 110 million unique TCR beta sequences from around 170 million T cells.

Primers included in the PCR were 60 Vbeta and 13 Jbeta primers. Measured with immunoSEQ multiplex PCR; TCRdb has only the in-frame clones, and not every one. In total, the table holds around 200,000 clones. Study-wide results and limits: Researchers left out some V segments, among them TRBV6-2 and TRBV6-3, as indistinguishable. The presence/absence work took it that sequencing depth was about the same across donors.

Germline V gene sequence: CDR1 SGHRS, CDR2 YFSETQ. The length of the CDR3 is 12 residues. Trimming cost V 1 base and J 3 bases, with 5 bases left between them. The sequenced sample consisted of PBMCs. The TCR sequence derives from a girl aged 2 to 9 in good health and CMV-seropositive. The V and J genes are TRBV5-1 and TRBJ2-7; the D is unclear. The DNA for the CDR3 is TGCGCCAGCAGCTTGTCCGGCTACGAGCAGTACTTC. Its translation: CASSLSGYEQYF.